This note documents a single TCR beta chain sequence. Germline assignment: CDR1 LGHNT and CDR2 FRNRAP. Trimming took off 2 bases at V and 6 bases at J, with 10 bases between the two ends. The CDR3 totals 14 residues. The entry originates in a study of blood T cell repertoires in COVID-19. Study details: COVID-19 samples from acute and convalescent phases originated in the United States, Italy and Spain. In each case, the material was cDNA or gDNA derived from T cells, B-cell-depleted T cells, or PBMCs.

The authors' processing: Amplification with reference gene primers provided the estimates of nucleated cell counts. Sequencing used immunoSEQ multiplex PCR; TCRdb keeps in-frame clones, though not all of them. The V and J calls and clone size come from that table; D and trimming were worked out from the DNA. The sample records about 98,000 clones, approximately 81% being singletons. The chain has TRBV12-5 and TRBJ2-2; no clear D. Sequenced material: peripheral blood. The TCR was taken from a man in his sixties with acute or convalescent COVID-19. CDR3 sequence reads: CASGLPTPSGELFF. DNA of the CDR3: TGTGCTAGTGGTTTGCCAACTCCGTCCGGGGAGCTGTTTTTT.